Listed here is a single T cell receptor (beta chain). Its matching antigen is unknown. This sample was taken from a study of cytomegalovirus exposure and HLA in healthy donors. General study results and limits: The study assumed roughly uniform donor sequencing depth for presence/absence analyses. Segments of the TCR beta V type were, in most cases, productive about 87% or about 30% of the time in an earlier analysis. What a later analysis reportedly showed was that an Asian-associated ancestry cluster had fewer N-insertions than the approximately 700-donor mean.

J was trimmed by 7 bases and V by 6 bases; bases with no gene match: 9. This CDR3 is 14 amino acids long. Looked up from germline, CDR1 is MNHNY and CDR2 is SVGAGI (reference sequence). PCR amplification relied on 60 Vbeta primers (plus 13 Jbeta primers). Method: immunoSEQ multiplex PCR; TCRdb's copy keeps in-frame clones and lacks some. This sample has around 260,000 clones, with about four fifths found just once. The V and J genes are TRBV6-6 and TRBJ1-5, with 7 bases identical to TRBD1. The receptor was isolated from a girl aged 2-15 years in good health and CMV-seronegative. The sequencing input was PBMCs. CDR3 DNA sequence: TGTGCCAGCAGGGCACAGGGGTTGGGGCAGCCCCAGCATTTT. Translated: CASRAQGLGQPQHF.